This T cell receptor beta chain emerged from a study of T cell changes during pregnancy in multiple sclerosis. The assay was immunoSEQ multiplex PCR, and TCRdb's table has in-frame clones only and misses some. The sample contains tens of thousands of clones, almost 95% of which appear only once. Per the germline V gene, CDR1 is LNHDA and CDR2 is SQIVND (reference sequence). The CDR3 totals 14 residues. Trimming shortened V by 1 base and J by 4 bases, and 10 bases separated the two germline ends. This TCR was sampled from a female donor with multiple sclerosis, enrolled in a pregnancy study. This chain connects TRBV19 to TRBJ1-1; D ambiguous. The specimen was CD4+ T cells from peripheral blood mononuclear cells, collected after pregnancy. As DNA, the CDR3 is TGTGCCAGTAGTATAGTGGCGGGCACCACTGAAGCTTTCTTT. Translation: CASSIVAGTTEAFF.